This TCR beta chain emerged from a study of Tregs in tolerant kidney transplant recipients. General observations from the study: Nucleotide sequences could not be compared across some patients' samples due to primer changes. Expanding Tregs on activated donor B cells appeared to best identify donor-specific TCRbeta clones.

The assay was immunoSEQ multiplex PCR, and TCRdb's table has in-frame clones only and misses some. This sample has about 64,000 clones, with nearly 98% found just once. Worth noting for this clone: What it binds is not known.

This sequence was found in a human donor who received a combined kidney and bone marrow transplant. Sample: Tregs from blood, taken before the transplant.

The CDR3 region has the DNA TGCAGTGCTAGAGTCCTGTACGAGCAGTACTTC. It codes for CSARVLYEQYF. The chain couples TRBV20-1 to TRBJ2-7; D is unresolved. This CDR3 contains 11 residues. Trimming took 1 base from V and 4 from J, leaving 5 bases between them. The germline V gene encodes CDR1 DFQATT and CDR2 SNEGSKA (reference sequence).